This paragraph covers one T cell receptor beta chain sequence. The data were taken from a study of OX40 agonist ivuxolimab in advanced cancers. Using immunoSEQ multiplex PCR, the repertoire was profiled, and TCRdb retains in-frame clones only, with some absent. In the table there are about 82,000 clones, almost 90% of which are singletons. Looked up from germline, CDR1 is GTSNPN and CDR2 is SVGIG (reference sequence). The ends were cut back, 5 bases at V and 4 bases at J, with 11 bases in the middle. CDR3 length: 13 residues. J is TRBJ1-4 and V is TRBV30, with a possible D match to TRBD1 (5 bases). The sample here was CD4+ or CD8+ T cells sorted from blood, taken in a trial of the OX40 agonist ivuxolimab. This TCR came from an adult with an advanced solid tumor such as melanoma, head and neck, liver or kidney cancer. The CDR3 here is CAWAGAYNEKLFF. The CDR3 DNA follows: TGTGCCTGGGCCGGGGCGTATAATGAAAAACTGTTTTTT. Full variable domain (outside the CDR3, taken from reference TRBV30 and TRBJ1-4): SQTIHQWPATLVQPVGSPLSLECTVEGTSNPNLYWYRQAAGRGLQLLFYSVGIGQISSEVPQNLSASRPQDRQFILSSKKLLLSDSGFYLCAWAGAYNEKLFFGSGTQLSVL.